This entry concerns a single T cell receptor (beta chain). Study processing details: Amplification from reference gene primers served as the basis for estimated nucleated cell counts. Clones were sequenced by immunoSEQ multiplex PCR, and TCRdb holds only the in-frame ones, with some missing. The DNA was the basis for D and trimming; V, J and clone size are from that table. The table lists a few hundred thousand clones, roughly 80% of them singletons, with more than 7% in the top ten. Germline CDR1 reads SEHNR; CDR2 reads FQNEAQ (reference sequence). The V end was cut by 7 bases, the J end by 2 bases, with 9 bases between. This CDR3 is 14 amino acids long. The record originates from a study of blood T cell repertoires in COVID-19. The overall study: Samples came from the United States, Italy and Spain, spanning acute and convalescent COVID-19. Sources were T cells, B-cell-depleted T cells, or PBMCs; the material itself was cDNA or gDNA.

Sequenced: peripheral blood. The clonotype was recovered from a man at least 80 years old with acute or convalescent COVID-19. The V and J genes are TRBV7-9 and TRBJ2-6, with D perhaps TRBD1 (6 bases). The CDR3 sequence is CASNRDTGANVLTF. CDR3 DNA sequence: TGTGCCAGCAACCGGGACACTGGGGCCAACGTCCTGACTTTC.